This is a list of T cell receptor beta chains from one sample in a study of shared clonotypes between healthy human individuals. Clones were sequenced by immunoSEQ multiplex PCR, and TCRdb holds only the in-frame ones, with some missing. The sample records roughly 1,500,000 clones, 95% to 99% being singletons. The specimen was naive CD4+ T cells sorted from blood. The receptors originated from a man between 25 and 39 years old in good health. CDR3s include the opening cysteine and the closing phenylalanine or tryptophan. A D gene is named only where the DNA matches it firmly. Clone size is given for some rows only: seen once, a few or many times, or a class if the clone is expanded.

NA	TRBV23-1	NA	TRBJ2-3	TGCGCCAGCAATCAGCCGACAGGTACTAGCACAGATACGCAGTATTTT	CASNQPTGTSTDTQYF
NA	TRBV6-1	NA	TRBJ2-5	TGTGCCAGCACCCGACAACGTGAGACCCAGTACTTC	CASTRQRETQYF
NA	TRBV7-8	NA	TRBJ1-1	TGTGCCAGCAGCGAAGGGCAGTGGTACATGAACACTGAAGCTTTCTTT	CASSEGQWYMNTEAFF
once	TRBV30	TRBD1	TRBJ2-2	TGTGCCTGGAGCAAACAGGGGGCGGGCGGGGAGCTGTTTTTT	CAWSKQGAGGELFF
NA	TRBV28	NA	TRBJ2-1	TGTGCCAGCAGTTTAAGGCCCAATAATGAGCAGTTCTTC	CASSLRPNNEQFF
NA	TRBV10-2	NA	TRBJ2-2	TGCGCCAGCAATCGTCCTTTCGAACAGGGAGACACCGGGGAGCTGTTTTTT	CASNRPFEQGDTGELFF
NA	TRBV7-7	NA	TRBJ2-2	TGTGCCAGCAGCCCGGGGCGGGGTATCTACACCGGGGAGCTGTTTTTT	CASSPGRGIYTGELFF
NA	TRBV11-2	TRBD1	TRBJ2-7	TGTGCCAGCAGCACAGAACAGGGGGCGCGGTCCTACGAGCAGTACTTC	CASSTEQGARSYEQYF
NA	TRBV7-3	TRBD2	TRBJ2-3	TGTGCCAGCAGCTTTGGTAGCGGGAGGGCCCCAGATACGCAGTATTTT	CASSFGSGRAPDTQYF
once	TRBV4-3	NA	TRBJ2-1	TGCGCCAGCAGTCGATCGGACTACGACAATGAGCAGTTCTTC	CASSRSDYDNEQFF
NA	TRBV4-2	NA	TRBJ2-5	TGTGCCAGCAGCCATACCAGAAAGCGGGCCGGGGAGACCCAGTACTTC	CASSHTRKRAGETQYF
NA	TRBV30	NA	TRBJ1-5	TGTGCCTGGAGTGTAGTAGGTAGCAATCAGCCCCAGCATTTT	CAWSVVGSNQPQHF
once	TRBV14	NA	TRBJ2-6	TGTGCCAGCAGCTTAACTGGGGCCAACGTCCTGACTTTC	CASSLTGANVLTF
NA	TRBV9	TRBD2	TRBJ2-7	TGTGCCAGCAGCCCTTCGGGACTAGGTCCCAATGAGCAGTACTTC	CASSPSGLGPNEQYF
NA	TRBV7-6	NA	TRBJ2-3	TGTGCCAGCAGCATGGGGGGAGATACGCAGTATTTT	CASSMGGDTQYF
once	TRBV6-1	TRBD1	TRBJ1-4	TGTGCCAGCAGTGAGGGACAGTTAGCAAATGAAAAACTGTTTTTT	CASSEGQLANEKLFF
NA	TRBV5-6	NA	TRBJ2-5	TGTGCCAGCAGCTTGCGAAGTGGGGAGACCCAGTACTTC	CASSLRSGETQYF
NA	TRBV18	NA	TRBJ1-4	TGTGCCAGCTCACCGGGCGCGAGGGAAAAACTGTTTTTT	CASSPGAREKLFF
NA	TRBV11-2	NA	TRBJ2-7	TGTGCCAGCAGCTTTTCGGGACAAACCTACGAGCAGTACTTC	CASSFSGQTYEQYF
NA	TRBV5-1	TRBD1	TRBJ1-1	TGCGCCAGCAGCGGTGGACAGGGGATGAACACTGAAGCTTTCTTT	CASSGGQGMNTEAFF
NA	TRBV2	TRBD1	TRBJ1-1	TGTGCCAGCAGTGTCAGGGACAGGGGCACTGAAGCTTTCTTT	CASSVRDRGTEAFF
NA	TRBV10-3	TRBD1	TRBJ1-5	TGTGCCATCAGTGACAGGGGGCGAAATCAGCCCCAGCATTTT	CAISDRGRNQPQHF
NA	TRBV9	TRBD2	TRBJ2-1	TGTGCCAGCAGCGTAAGGGCGGGAGGGCCGCCGCAAATGCATGAGCAGTTCTTC	CASSVRAGGPPQMHEQFF
NA	TRBV11-2	NA	TRBJ1-5	TGTGCCAGCAGCTCGCATGATGACGGGCCCGCTTTCCCCCAGCATTTT	CASSSHDDGPAFPQHF
NA	TRBV18	NA	TRBJ2-7	TGTGCCAGCTCACCGAAAGATAACTACGAGCAGTACTTC	CASSPKDNYEQYF
NA	TRBV5-1	TRBD2	TRBJ2-7	TGCGCCAGCAGCTTAACTAGCGGAATTTACGAGCAGTACTTC	CASSLTSGIYEQYF
NA	TRBV7-2	NA	TRBJ2-7	TGTGCCAGCAGCCTAGCGAGCGCTACGAGCTCCTACGAGCAGTACTTC	CASSLASATSSYEQYF
once	TRBV30	TRBD1	TRBJ2-7	TGTGCCTGGAGTGATTTTTGGGGACAGGGAAGTTTTTCCTACGAGCAGTACTTC	CAWSDFWGQGSFSYEQYF
NA	TRBV10-2	NA	TRBJ2-1	TGCGCCAGCAGTGCAGGGGACTCCTACAATGAGCAGTTCTTC	CASSAGDSYNEQFF
NA	TRBV14	NA	TRBJ1-5	TGTGCCAGCAGCCCGTCGGACGGTAGCAATCAGCCCCAGCATTTT	CASSPSDGSNQPQHF
once	TRBV9	NA	TRBJ2-3	TGTGCCAGCAGCGCGACAGGGAGGACAGATACGCAGTATTTT	CASSATGRTDTQYF
NA	TRBV15	TRBD2	TRBJ2-1	TGTGCCACCAGCAGAGACCAACCAGGTCTAGCGGGGTACAATGAGCAGTTCTTC	CATSRDQPGLAGYNEQFF
NA	TRBV5-5	NA	TRBJ2-1	TGTGCCAGCAGTCCACTAGGCTCCAGCTCCTACAATGAGCAGTTCTTC	CASSPLGSSSYNEQFF
NA	TRBV7-9	TRBD2	TRBJ2-7	TGTGCCAGCAGCTTAGCGCTGGGCGGGAGATCCTACGAGCAGTACTTC	CASSLALGGRSYEQYF
NA	TRBV2	NA	TRBJ1-4	TGTGCCAGCGATACTAATGAAAAACTGTTTTTT	CASDTNEKLFF
NA	TRBV6-6	NA	TRBJ1-2	TGTGCCAGCAGCTCCCTGCTGGCGCTTAACTATGGCTACACCTTC	CASSSLLALNYGYTF
NA	TRBV7-9	TRBD2	TRBJ2-7	TGTGCCAGCAGCATAGGGACTAGCGGGACCAACGAGCAGTACTTC	CASSIGTSGTNEQYF
NA	TRBV11-2	TRBD2	TRBJ2-2	TGTGCCAGCAGCTTAGTGGCCAGCGGGAGGTCCGGGGAGCTGTTTTTT	CASSLVASGRSGELFF
NA	TRBV15	NA	TRBJ1-5	TGTGCCACCAGCAGAGAGAGGACGGTGCAGCCCCAGCATTTT	CATSRERTVQPQHF
NA	TRBV4-3	TRBD1	TRBJ2-1	TGCGCCAGCAGCCAAGATGGGACAGGTGTTAATGAGCAGTTCTTC	CASSQDGTGVNEQFF
NA	TRBV9	NA	TRBJ2-7	TGTGCCAGCAGCGGCGAGGACTACGAGCAGTACTTC	CASSGEDYEQYF
NA	TRBV18	NA	TRBJ1-5	TGTGCCAGCTCGGCAGATGATAATCAGCCCCAGCATTTT	CASSADDNQPQHF
NA	TRBV5-1	TRBD2	TRBJ2-1	TGCGCCAGCAGCGTGGGTACAGCGGGAGTAAATGAGCAGTTCTTC	CASSVGTAGVNEQFF
NA	TRBV2	NA	TRBJ2-5	TGTGCCAGCACCAGAGGGGAAGGAGAGACCCAGTACTTC	CASTRGEGETQYF